One and the same sample provided the 8 T cell receptor beta chains below, sequenced in a study of blood T cell repertoires in COVID-19. Produced via immunoSEQ multiplex PCR; TCRdb's table is partial and in-frame only. The table has about 260,000 clones, around 87% seen once; the top ten hold 1.5%. Sequencing used peripheral blood. These TCRs come from a woman aged 40 to 49 who had recovered from COVID-19.

This rearrangement joins TRBV7-9 to TRBJ1-1, with D maybe TRBD1 (6 bases). Germline V lookup: CDR1 SEHNR, CDR2 FQNEAQ (reference sequence). CDR3 size: 16 residues. Deletions cut 2 bases from V and 1 base from J, with 14 bases between. The CDR3 is CASSLFQGSGNTEAFF. The CDR3 region has the DNA TGTGCCAGCAGCTTATTTCAGGGGAGTGGGAACACTGAAGCTTTCTTT. Drawing the rest from reference TRBV7-9 and TRBJ1-1, the complete variable domain is DTGVSQNPRHKITKRGQNVTFRCDPISEHNRLYWYRQTLGQGPEFLTYFQNEAQLEKSRLLSDRFSAERPKGSFSTLEIQRTEQGDSAMYLCASSLFQGSGNTEAFFGQGTRLTVV.

This clone was recorded once. This rearrangement joins TRBV3-1 (or the pseudogene TRBV3-2) to TRBJ2-1; 8 bases are shared with TRBD2. The germline V gene has CDR1 LGHDT and CDR2 YNNKEL (reference sequence). Trimming cost V 4 bases and J 7 bases; bases outside gene matches: 3. This CDR3 has 13 amino acids. The CDR3: CASSRVAGNEQFF. CDR3 nucleotide sequence: TGTGCCAGCAGCCGGGTAGCGGGAAATGAGCAGTTCTTC.

V usage is TRBV10-3 and J usage is TRBJ1-1; no reliable D call. Trimming left V 4 bases short and J 3 bases short, with 9 bases between. From germline, CDR1 is ENHRY and CDR2 SYGVKD. The CDR3 runs to 13 residues. CDR3 region: CAISANPDTEAFF. The CDR3 bases are TGTGCCATCAGTGCGAACCCGGACACTGAAGCTTTCTTT.

The chain carries TRBV30 and TRBJ1-4; TRBD1 aligns across 8 bases. J lost 8 bases, V lost 0 bases, and 8 bases had no gene match. This CDR3 is built from 15 residues. Germline CDR1 GTSNPN, CDR2 SVGIG (reference sequence). The CDR3 loop is CAWSVLTGGNEKLFF. DNA of the CDR3: TGTGCCTGGAGTGTACTAACAGGGGGAAACGAAAAACTGTTTTTT.

The gene calls are TRBV7-2 and TRBJ2-4, with D possibly TRBD1 on 6 matching bases. Between the trimmed V and J ends, which lost 5 bases and 13 bases, there was a span of 18 bases. The CDR3 has 13 residues. Germline assignment: CDR1 SGHTA and CDR2 FQGNSA. CDR3 sequence: CASSSNRVVRQYF. CDR3 coding DNA: TGTGCCAGCAGCAGCAACAGGGTGGTCAGGCAGTACTTC.

With regard to this clone: Sequence at one end of the junction differs from germline and may be a read error. V and J are TRBV28 and TRBJ2-5; possible D gene TRBD1, 5 bases. The germline V gene encodes CDR1 MDHEN and CDR2 SYDVKM. This CDR3 has 14 residues. Here the CDR3 DNA reads TGTGCCAGCAGCTTATGGGGCGATGTGAAGACCCAGTACTTC. This gives the protein CASSLWGDVKTQYF.

The genes are TRBV15 and TRBJ1-5; D gene uncertain. Germline CDR1 and CDR2: LNHNV and YYDKDF (reference sequence). Trimming took off 3 bases at V and 4 bases at J, with 16 bases between the two ends. The CDR3 runs to 16 residues. The CDR3 is CATSSGVKHPNQPQHF. DNA of the CDR3: TGTGCCACCAGCAGTGGAGTTAAACACCCGAATCAGCCCCAGCATTTT.

The rearrangement uses TRBV30 and TRBJ1-5; perhaps TRBD1 as D (5 bases). Between the trimmed V and J ends, which lost 3 bases and 4 bases, there was a span of 16 bases. This CDR3 region has 15 residues. Per germline, CDR1 GTSNPN and CDR2 SVGIG (reference sequence). The CDR3 nucleotides are TGTGCCTGGAGCGTGGGGCCCTCGTCGAATCAGCCCCAGCATTTT. This gives the protein CAWSVGPSSNQPQHF.